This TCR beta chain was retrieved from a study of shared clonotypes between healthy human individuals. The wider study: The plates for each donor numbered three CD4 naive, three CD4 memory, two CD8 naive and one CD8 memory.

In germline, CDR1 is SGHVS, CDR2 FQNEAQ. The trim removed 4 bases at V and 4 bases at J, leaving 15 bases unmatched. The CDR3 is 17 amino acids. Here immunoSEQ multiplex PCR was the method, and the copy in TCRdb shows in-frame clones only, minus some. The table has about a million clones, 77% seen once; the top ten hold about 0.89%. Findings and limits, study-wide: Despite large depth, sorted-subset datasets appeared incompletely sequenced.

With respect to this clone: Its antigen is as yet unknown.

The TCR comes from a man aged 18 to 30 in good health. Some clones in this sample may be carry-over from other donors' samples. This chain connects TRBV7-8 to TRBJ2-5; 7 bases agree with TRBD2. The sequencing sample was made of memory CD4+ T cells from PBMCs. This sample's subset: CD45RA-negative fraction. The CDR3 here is CASSSPLEPAGSETQYF. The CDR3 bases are TGTGCCAGCAGCTCCCCCCTAGAACCAGCGGGATCAGAGACCCAGTACTTC.